The T cell receptor (beta chain) described here comes from a study of T cell repertoires in cytomegalovirus infection. Study observations and caveats: What dominated the ex vivo response were HLA-C-restricted CMV-specific TCR beta clonotypes.

Germline assignment: CDR1 SGHTA and CDR2 FQGNSA. Losses at the gene ends were 5 bases for V and 5 bases for J; bases not matched to a gene: 11. The CDR3 totals 15 residues. TCRdb analysed the reads with MiXCR anew, one entry per CDR3 protein. The repertoire has about 260,000 distinct CDR3 sequences, about an eighth of them found once; the top ten carry around 9.5%. This clonotype has ten or more counts. The antigen is undetermined. The sequenced sample was PBMCs. This TCR came from a human donor in good health (CMV status not recorded). Some clones in this sample may be carry-over from other donors' samples. The chain is built from TRBV7-2 and TRBJ1-1, with TRBD1 matching 7 bases. This CDR3 reads CASSIEWRGLTEAFF. Written as DNA, the CDR3 is TGTGCCAGCAGCATAGAGTGGAGGGGGCTAACTGAAGCTTTCTTT.